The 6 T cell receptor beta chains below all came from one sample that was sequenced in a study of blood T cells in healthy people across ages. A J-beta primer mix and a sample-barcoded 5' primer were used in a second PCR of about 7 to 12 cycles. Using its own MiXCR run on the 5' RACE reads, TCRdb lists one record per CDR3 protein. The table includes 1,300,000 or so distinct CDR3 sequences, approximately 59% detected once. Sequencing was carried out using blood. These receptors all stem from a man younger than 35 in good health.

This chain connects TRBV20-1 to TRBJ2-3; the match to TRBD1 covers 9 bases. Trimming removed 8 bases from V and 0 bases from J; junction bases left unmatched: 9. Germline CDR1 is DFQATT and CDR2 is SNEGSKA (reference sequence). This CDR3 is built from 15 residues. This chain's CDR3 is CSCQDRGRSTDTQYF. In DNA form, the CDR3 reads TGCAGTTGTCAGGACAGGGGCAGGAGCACAGATACGCAGTATTTT.

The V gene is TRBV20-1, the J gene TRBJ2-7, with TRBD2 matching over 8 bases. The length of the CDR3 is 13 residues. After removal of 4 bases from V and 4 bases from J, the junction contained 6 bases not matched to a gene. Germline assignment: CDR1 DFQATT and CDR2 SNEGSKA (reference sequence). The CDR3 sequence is CSATASGSYEQYF. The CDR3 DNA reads TGCAGTGCTACGGCTAGCGGGTCTTACGAGCAGTACTTC.

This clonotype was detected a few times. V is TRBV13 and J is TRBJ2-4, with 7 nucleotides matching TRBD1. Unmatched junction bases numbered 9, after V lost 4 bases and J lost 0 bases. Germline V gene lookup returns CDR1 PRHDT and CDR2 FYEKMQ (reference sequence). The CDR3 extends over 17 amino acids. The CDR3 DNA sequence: TGTGCCAGCAGCTCCGGGACAGAAGAGCCAGCCAAAAACATTCAGTACTTC. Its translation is CASSSGTEEPAKNIQYF.

The CDR3 nucleotides read TGTGCCAGCAGCCAAGAAACCGGGACCAGCGAACACGAGCAGTACTTC. Residues: CASSQETGTSEHEQYF. The chain recombines TRBV4-2 with TRBJ2-7, with D possibly being TRBD1 or TRBD2 (5 bases each). CDR1 is LGHNA, CDR2 YNFKEQ, per germline. The length of the CDR3 is 16 residues. V lost 0 bases, J lost 5 bases, and 17 bases lay in between.

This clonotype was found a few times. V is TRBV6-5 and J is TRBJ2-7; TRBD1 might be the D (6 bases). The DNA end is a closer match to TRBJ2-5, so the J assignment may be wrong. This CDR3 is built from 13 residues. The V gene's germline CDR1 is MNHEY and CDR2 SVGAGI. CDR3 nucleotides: TGTGCCAGCAGCTATCAGGGGAAAGAGACCCAGTACTTC. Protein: CASSYQGKETQYF.

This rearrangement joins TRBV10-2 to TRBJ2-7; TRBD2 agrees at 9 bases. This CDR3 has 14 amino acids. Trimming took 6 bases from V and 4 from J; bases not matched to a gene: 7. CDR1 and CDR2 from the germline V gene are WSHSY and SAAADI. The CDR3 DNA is TGCGCCAGCAGGAACCAGCGGGAGGCTTACGAGCAGTACTTC. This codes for CASRNQREAYEQYF.